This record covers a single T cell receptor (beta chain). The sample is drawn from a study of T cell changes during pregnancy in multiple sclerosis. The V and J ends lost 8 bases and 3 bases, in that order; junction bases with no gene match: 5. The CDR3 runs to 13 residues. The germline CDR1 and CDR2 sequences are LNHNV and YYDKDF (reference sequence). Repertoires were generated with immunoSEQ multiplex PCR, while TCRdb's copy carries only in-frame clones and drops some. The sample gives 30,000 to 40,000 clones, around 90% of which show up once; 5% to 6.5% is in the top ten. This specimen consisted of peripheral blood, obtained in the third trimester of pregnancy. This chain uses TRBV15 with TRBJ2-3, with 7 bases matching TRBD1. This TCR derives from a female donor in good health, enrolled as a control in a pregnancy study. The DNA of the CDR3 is TGTGCCACCGGCAAGACAGGGACAGATACGCAGTATTTT. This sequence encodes CATGKTGTDTQYF.